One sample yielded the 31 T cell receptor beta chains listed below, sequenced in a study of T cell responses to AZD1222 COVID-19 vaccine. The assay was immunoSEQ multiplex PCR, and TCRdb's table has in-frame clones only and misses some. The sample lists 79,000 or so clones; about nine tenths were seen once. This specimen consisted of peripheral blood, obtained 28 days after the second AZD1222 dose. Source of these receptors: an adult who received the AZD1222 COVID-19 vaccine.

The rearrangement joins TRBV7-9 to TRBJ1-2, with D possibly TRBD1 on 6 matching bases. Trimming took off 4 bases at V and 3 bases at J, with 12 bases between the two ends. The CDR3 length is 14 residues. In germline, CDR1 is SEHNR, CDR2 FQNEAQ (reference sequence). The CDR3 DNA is TGTGCCAGCAGCTCAGGACAGATCCACTATGGCTACACCTTC. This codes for CASSSGQIHYGYTF.

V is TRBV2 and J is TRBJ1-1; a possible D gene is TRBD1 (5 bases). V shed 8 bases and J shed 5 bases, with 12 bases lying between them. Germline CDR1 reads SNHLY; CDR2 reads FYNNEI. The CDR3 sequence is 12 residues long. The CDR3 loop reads CASGTGITEAFF. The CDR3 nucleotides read TGTGCCAGCGGGACCGGGATTACTGAAGCTTTCTTT.

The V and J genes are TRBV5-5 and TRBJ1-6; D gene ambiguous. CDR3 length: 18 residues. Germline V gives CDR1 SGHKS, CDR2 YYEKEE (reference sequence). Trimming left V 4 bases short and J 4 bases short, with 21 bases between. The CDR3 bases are TGTGCCAGCAGCAGTTCCGGACCGCCGGATACATATAATTCACCCCTCCACTTT. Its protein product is CASSSSGPPDTYNSPLHF.

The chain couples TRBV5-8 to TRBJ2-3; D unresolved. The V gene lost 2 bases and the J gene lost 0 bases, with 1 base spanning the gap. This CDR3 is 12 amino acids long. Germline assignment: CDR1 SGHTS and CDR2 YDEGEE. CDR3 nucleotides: TGTGCCAGCAGCTTAAGCACAGATACGCAGTATTTT. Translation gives CASSLSTDTQYF.

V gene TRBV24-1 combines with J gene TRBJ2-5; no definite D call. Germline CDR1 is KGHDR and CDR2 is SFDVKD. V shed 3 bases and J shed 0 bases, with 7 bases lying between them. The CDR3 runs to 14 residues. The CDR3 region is CATSDGGNQETQYF. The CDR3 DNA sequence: TGTGCCACCAGTGATGGTGGGAACCAAGAGACCCAGTACTTC.

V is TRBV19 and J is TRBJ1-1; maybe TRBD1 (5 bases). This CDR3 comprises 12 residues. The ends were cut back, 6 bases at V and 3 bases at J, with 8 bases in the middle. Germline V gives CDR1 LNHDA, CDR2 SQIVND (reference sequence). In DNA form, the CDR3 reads TGTGCCAGTAGGGGGCCATACACTGAAGCTTTCTTT. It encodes CASRGPYTEAFF. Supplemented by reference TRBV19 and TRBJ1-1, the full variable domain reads DGGITQSPKYLFRKEGQNVTLSCEQNLNHDAMYWYRQDPGQGLRLIYYSQIVNDFQKGDIAEGYSVSREKKESFPLTVTSAQKNPTAFYLCASRGPYTEAFFGQGTRLTVV.

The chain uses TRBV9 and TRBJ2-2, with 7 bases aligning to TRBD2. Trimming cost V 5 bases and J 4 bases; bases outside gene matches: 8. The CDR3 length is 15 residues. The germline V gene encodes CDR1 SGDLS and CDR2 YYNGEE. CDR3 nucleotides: TGTGCCAGCAGACCGGCGGGGGAGGGCACCGGGGAGCTGTTTTTT. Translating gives CASRPAGEGTGELFF.

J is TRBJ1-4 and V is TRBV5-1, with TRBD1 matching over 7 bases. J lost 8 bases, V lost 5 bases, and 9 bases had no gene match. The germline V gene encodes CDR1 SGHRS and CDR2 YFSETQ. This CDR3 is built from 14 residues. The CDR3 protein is CASRSTGVGEKLFF. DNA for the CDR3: TGCGCCAGCAGGAGCACAGGGGTAGGCGAAAAACTGTTTTTT. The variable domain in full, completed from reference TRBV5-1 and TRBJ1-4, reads KAGVTQTPRYLIKTRGQQVTLSCSPISGHRSVSWYQQTPGQGLQFLFEYFSETQRNKGNFPGRFSGRQFSNSRSEMNVSTLELGDSALYLCASRSTGVGEKLFFGSGTQLSVL.

CDR3 residues: CASSGQGITEAFF. In nucleotides, the CDR3 is TGTGCCAGCAGCGGACAGGGGATTACTGAAGCTTTCTTT. The chain combines TRBV27 with TRBJ1-1; 9 bases line up with TRBD1. The V and J ends lost 6 bases and 5 bases, in that order; junction bases with no gene match: 4. This CDR3 region has 13 residues. CDR1 is MNHEY, CDR2 SMNVEV, per germline (reference sequence).

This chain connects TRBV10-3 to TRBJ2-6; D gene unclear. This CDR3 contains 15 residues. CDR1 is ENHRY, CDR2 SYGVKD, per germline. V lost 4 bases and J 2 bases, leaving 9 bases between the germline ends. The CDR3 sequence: CAISAAGTGANVLTF. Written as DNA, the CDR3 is TGTGCCATCAGTGCGGCTGGGACTGGGGCCAACGTCCTGACTTTC.

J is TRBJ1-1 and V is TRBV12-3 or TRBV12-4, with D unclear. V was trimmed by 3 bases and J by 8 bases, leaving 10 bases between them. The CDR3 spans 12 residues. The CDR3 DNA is TGTGCCAGCAGTTTGAGTGAGTGGGAAGCTTTCTTT. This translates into CASSLSEWEAFF.

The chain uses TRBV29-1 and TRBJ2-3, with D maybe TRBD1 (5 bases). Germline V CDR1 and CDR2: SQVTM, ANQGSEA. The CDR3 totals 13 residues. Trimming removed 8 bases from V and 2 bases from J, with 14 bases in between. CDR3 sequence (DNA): TGCAGCACCGACAGTAGCAACACAGATACGCAGTATTTT. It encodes CSTDSSNTDTQYF.

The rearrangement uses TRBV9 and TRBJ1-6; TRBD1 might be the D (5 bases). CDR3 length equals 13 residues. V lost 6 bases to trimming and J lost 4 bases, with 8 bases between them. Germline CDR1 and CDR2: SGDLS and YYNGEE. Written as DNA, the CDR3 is TGTGCCAGCAATGGGGGGTATAATTCACCCCTCCACTTT. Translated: CASNGGYNSPLHF.

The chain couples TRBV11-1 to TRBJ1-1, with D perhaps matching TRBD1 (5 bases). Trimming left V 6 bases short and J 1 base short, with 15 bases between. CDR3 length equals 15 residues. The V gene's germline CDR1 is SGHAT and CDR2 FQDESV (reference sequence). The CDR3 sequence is CASSLGEIENTEAFF. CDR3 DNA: TGTGCCAGCAGTTTGGGGGAAATCGAGAACACTGAAGCTTTCTTT.

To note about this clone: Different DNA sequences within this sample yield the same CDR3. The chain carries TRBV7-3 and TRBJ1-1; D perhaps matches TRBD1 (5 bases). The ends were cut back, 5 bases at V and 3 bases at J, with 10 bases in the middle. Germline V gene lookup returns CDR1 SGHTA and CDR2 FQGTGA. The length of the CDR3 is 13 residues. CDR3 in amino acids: CASSPDRDTEAFF. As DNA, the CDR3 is TGTGCCAGCAGCCCCGACAGAGACACTGAAGCTTTCTTT.

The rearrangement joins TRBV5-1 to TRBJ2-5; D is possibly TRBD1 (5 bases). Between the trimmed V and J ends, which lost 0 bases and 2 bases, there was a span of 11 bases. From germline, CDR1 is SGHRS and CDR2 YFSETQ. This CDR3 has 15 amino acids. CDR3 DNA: TGCGCCAGCAGCTTGGAGGCAGGGCCACAAGAGACCCAGTACTTC. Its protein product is CASSLEAGPQETQYF.

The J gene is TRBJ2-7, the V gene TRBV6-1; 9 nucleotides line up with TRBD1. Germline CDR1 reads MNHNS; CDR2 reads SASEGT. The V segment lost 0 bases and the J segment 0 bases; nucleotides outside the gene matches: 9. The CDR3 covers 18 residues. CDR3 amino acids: CASSEALGDRAGSYEQYV. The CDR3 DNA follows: TGTGCCAGCAGTGAAGCGCTTGGGGACAGGGCCGGCTCCTACGAGCAGTACGTC.

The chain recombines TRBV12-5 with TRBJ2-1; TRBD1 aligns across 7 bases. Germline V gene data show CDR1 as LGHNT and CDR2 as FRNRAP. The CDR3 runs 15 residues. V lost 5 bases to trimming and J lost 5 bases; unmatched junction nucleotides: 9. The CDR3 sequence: CASGQRSQGDNEQFF. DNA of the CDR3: TGTGCTAGTGGTCAACGGAGTCAGGGGGACAATGAGCAGTTCTTC.

CDR3 sequence (DNA): TGTGCCAGCAGCTTGTGGAATTGGGGGAGCAATCAGCCCCAGCATTTT. Its translation is CASSLWNWGSNQPQHF. This chain uses TRBV5-6 with TRBJ1-5, with D possibly being TRBD1 (5 bases). The CDR3 is made up of 16 amino acids. Trimming took off 1 base at V and 1 base at J, with 12 bases between the two ends. Germline V lookup: CDR1 SGHDT, CDR2 YYEEEE.

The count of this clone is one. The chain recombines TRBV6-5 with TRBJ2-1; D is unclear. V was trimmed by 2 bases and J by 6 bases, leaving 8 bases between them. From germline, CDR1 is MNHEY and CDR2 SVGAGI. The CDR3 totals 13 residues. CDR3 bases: TGTGCCAGCAGTTACAACCCGGGCAATGAGCAGTTCTTC. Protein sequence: CASSYNPGNEQFF.

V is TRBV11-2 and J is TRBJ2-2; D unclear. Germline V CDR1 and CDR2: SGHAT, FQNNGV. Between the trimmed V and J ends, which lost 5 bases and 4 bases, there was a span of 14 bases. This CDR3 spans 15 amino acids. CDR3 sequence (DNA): TGTGCCAGCAGCCGCCAGTCTTTGGTCACCGGGGAGCTGTTTTTT. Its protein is CASSRQSLVTGELFF.

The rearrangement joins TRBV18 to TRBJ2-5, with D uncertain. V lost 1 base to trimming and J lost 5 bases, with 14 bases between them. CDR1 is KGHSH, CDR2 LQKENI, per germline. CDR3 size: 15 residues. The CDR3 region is CASSPLGGAGETQYF. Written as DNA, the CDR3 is TGTGCCAGCTCACCACTTGGTGGAGCCGGGGAGACCCAGTACTTC.

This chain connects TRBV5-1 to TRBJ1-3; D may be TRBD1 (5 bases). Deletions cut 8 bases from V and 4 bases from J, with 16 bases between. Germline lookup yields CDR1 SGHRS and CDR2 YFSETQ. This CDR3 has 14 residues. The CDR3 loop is CASANSAGGNTIYF. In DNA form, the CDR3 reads TGCGCCAGTGCGAACTCGGCAGGGGGAAACACCATATATTTT. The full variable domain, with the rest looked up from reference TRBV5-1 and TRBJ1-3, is KAGVTQTPRYLIKTRGQQVTLSCSPISGHRSVSWYQQTPGQGLQFLFEYFSETQRNKGNFPGRFSGRQFSNSRSEMNVSTLELGDSALYLCASANSAGGNTIYFGEGSWLTVV.

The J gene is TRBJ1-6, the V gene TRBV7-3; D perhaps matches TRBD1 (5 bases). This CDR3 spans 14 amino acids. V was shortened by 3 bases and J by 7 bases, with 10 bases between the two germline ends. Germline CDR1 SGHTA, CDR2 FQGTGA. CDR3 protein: CASSFGTDNSPLHF. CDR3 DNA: TGTGCCAGCAGCTTTGGGACCGACAATTCACCCCTCCACTTT.

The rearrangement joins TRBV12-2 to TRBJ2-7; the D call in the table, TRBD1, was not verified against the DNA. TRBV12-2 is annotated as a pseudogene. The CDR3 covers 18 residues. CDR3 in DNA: TGTGCAAGTCGCTTAGCTCGGACAGGGTATAGATCCGACTACGAGCAGTACGTC. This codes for CASRLARTGYRSDYEQYV.

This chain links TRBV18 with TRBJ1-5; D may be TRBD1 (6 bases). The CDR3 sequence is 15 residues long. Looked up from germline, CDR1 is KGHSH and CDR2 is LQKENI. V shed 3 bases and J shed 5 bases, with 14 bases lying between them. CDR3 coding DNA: TGTGCCAGCTCACCGCTAACAGGGATCGATCAGCCCCAGCATTTT. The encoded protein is CASSPLTGIDQPQHF. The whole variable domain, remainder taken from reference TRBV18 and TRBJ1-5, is NAGVMQNPRHLVRRRGQEARLRCSPMKGHSHVYWYRQLPEEGLKFMVYLQKENIIDESGMPKERFSAEFPKEGPSILRIQQVVRGDSAAYFCASSPLTGIDQPQHFGDGTRLSIL.

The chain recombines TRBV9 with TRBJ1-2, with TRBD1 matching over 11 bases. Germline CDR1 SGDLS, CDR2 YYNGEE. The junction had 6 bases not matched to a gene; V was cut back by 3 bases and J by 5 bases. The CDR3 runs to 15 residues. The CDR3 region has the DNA TGTGCCAGCAGCGCGACCGGGACAGGGGGATATGGCTACACCTTC. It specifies CASSATGTGGYGYTF.

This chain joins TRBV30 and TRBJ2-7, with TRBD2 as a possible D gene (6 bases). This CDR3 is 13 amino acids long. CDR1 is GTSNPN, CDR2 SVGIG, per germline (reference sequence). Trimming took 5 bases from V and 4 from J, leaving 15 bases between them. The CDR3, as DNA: TGTGCCTGGTCGACTAGTGGTTTATACGAGCAGTACTTC. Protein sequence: CAWSTSGLYEQYF.

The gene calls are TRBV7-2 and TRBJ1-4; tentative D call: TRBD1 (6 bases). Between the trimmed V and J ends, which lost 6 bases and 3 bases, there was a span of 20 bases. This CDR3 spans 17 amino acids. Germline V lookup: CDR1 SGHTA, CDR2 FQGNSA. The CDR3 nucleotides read TGTGCCAGCAGAAAGAGAGTAACAGGGAGCTCTAATGAAAAACTGTTTTTT. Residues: CASRKRVTGSSNEKLFF.

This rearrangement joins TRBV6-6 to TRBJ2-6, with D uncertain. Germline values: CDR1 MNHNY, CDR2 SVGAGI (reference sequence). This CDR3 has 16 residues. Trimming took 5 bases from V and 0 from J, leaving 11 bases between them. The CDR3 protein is CASSATKPSGANVLTF. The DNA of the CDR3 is TGTGCCAGCAGTGCCACTAAACCCTCTGGGGCCAACGTCCTGACTTTC.

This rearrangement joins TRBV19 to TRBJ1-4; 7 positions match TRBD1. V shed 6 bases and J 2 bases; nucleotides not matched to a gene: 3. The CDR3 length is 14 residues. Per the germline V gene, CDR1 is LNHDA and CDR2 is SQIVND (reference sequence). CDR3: CASRTGSTNEKLFF. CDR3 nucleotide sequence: TGTGCCAGTAGGACAGGGTCCACTAATGAAAAACTGTTTTTT.